The 15 T cell receptor beta chains below were found in one sample sequenced in a study of metastatic and nonmetastatic thyroid tumors. MiXCR re-clonotyped the PCR reads for TCRdb. The sample lists tens of thousands of clones, about 24% occurring once. Ahead of thyroid surgery, no patient had received treatment of any kind. Sequencing was performed on tumor tissue. All receptors derive from a male donor with papillary thyroid cancer or a benign thyroid nodule (not recorded which). Some clones in this sample may be carry-over from other donors' samples.

This clone was observed many times. The rearrangement uses TRBV5-6 and TRBJ2-5, with 7 bases lining up with TRBD1. The CDR3 sequence is 18 residues long. V lost 1 base to trimming and J lost 3 bases; unmatched junction nucleotides: 15. The germline CDR1 and CDR2 sequences are SGHDT and YYEEEE. CDR3 DNA sequence: TGTGCCAGCAGCTTGATGTTCGGCTCCTACCAGGGGGAAGAGACCCAGTACTTC. Amino acid sequence: CASSLMFGSYQGEETQYF. Full variable domain (rest looked up from reference TRBV5-6 and TRBJ2-5): DAGVTQSPTHLIKTRGQQVTLRCSPKSGHDTVSWYQQALGQGPQFIFQYYEEEERQRGNFPDRFSGHQFPNYSSELNVNALLLGDSALYLCASSLMFGSYQGEETQYFGPGTRLLVL.

On this clone itself: A read error is possible here, since a much larger clone lies one base away. The chain has TRBV20-1 and TRBJ1-4; D unresolved. The CDR3 has 12 residues. Germline V gene lookup returns CDR1 DFQATT and CDR2 SNEGSKA (reference sequence). Here the CDR3 DNA reads TGCAATGCTAGGTGGGTAGGGGAAAAACTGTTTTTT. Protein: CNARWVGEKLFF.

The chain employs TRBV5-1 and TRBJ1-3, with 7 bases that match TRBD1. CDR3 size: 14 residues. J lost 4 bases, V lost 4 bases, and 5 bases had no gene match. Germline CDR1 and CDR2: SGHRS and YFSETQ. The CDR3 bases are TGCGCCAGCAGCCCCCTACAGGGGGGAAACACCATATATTTT. It is translated as CASSPLQGGNTIYF.

This clone was detected many times. This rearrangement joins TRBV20-1 to TRBJ2-3; 10 bases map to TRBD2. CDR1 DFQATT and CDR2 SNEGSKA come from the germline V gene (reference sequence). CDR3 length: 17 residues. V gave up 3 bases and J gave up 1 base; unmatched junction bases: 10. The CDR3 bases are TGCAGTGCTAGGGGAGCGGGAGGGGATTCGGGCACAGATACGCAGTATTTT. Translated, it gives CSARGAGGDSGTDTQYF.

Remarks on this clone: This could be a read error, since a much larger clone is one nucleotide away. The chain carries TRBV4-3 and TRBJ2-5; 7 nucleotides agree with TRBD1. This CDR3 contains 15 residues. Germline lookup yields CDR1 LGHNA and CDR2 YSLEER. The CDR3 sequence is CASSHGTGVQENQYF. The CDR3 nucleotides read TGCGCCAGCAGCCACGGAACAGGGGTCCAAGAGAACCAGTACTTC.

This rearrangement joins TRBV7-9 to TRBJ1-2; D gene unclear. Germline V lookup: CDR1 SEHNR, CDR2 FQNEAQ (reference sequence). This CDR3 has 15 amino acids. Between the trimmed V and J ends, which lost 5 bases and 3 bases, there was a span of 16 bases. The chain's CDR3 is CASSPIGVVHYGYTF. The CDR3 nucleotides are TGTGCCAGCAGCCCCATCGGGGTAGTACACTATGGCTACACCTTC.

This clone appeared many times. The rearrangement uses TRBV29-1 and TRBJ2-3; D gene unclear. V gave up 4 bases and J gave up 4 bases, with 6 bases separating them. There are 11 residues in the CDR3. Germline CDR1 SQVTM, CDR2 ANQGSEA. CDR3 residues: CSVGFPDTQYF. As DNA, the CDR3 is TGCAGCGTTGGCTTTCCAGATACGCAGTATTTT.

This clone is labeled medium-sized. The J gene is TRBJ2-1, the V gene TRBV12-3 or TRBV12-4, with 9 bases that match TRBD1. The V gene end was trimmed by 6 bases and the J gene end by 8 bases; junction bases not matched to a gene: 5. There are 13 residues in the CDR3. CDR3 nucleotide sequence: TGTGCCAGCAGACCGGACAGGGGTCATGAGCAGTTCTTC. Protein: CASRPDRGHEQFF.

This clone was picked up many times. CDR3 DNA sequence: TGTGCCAGCAGCCAACCGGGCGCGGTAAATGAGCAGTTCTTC. It codes for CASSQPGAVNEQFF. The chain couples TRBV14 to TRBJ2-1; no firm D call. V was cut by 2 bases and J by 7 bases, with 12 bases left in between. Germline CDR1 SGHDN, CDR2 FVKESK. The CDR3 is 14 residues long.

The chain uses TRBV7-2 and TRBJ2-3; unclear D gene. The CDR3 contains 12 residues. The germline V gene has CDR1 SGHTA and CDR2 FQGNSA. V was shortened by 5 bases and J by 4 bases, with 7 bases between the two germline ends. The CDR3 loop is CASSRFSDTQYF. The DNA for the CDR3 is TGTGCCAGCAGCCGCTTCTCAGATACGCAGTATTTT.

This clone was counted ten times or more. V usage is TRBV3-1 and J usage is TRBJ1-5; D remains unclear. CDR3 length equals 13 residues. The ends were cut back, 0 bases at V and 4 bases at J, with 4 bases in the middle. Germline CDR1 LGHDT, CDR2 YNNKEL (reference sequence). The CDR3 nucleotides read TGTGCCAGCAGCCAAGAAGGGAATCAGCCCCAGCATTTT. Residues: CASSQEGNQPQHF. Supplemented by reference TRBV3-1 and TRBJ1-5, the full variable domain reads DTAVSQTPKYLVTQMGNDKSIKCEQNLGHDTMYWYKQDSKKFLKIMFSYNNKELIINETVPNRFSPKSPDKAHLNLHINSLELGDSAVYFCASSQEGNQPQHFGDGTRLSIL.

This clone is medium-sized in the sample. Distinct nucleotide sequences in the sample also encode this CDR3. The chain combines TRBV6-1 with TRBJ2-7; D may be TRBD1 (6 bases). The CDR3 covers 14 residues. CDR1 is MNHNS, CDR2 SASEGT, per germline. V lost 3 bases and J 0 bases, leaving 9 bases between the germline ends. The CDR3 DNA follows: TGTGCCAGCAGTGAGGACAGAGGCTCCTACGAGCAGTACTTC. As protein: CASSEDRGSYEQYF.

Details on this clone: This may stem from a read error, because a much larger clone lies one nucleotide away. Other nucleotide sequences in the sample specify the same CDR3. V usage is TRBV20-1 and J usage is TRBJ1-1; unclear D gene. The germline V gene encodes CDR1 DFQATT and CDR2 SNEGSKA (reference sequence). The CDR3 has 14 residues. The germline V and J ends were trimmed by 8 bases and 1 base, with 17 bases remaining between them. The CDR3: CSPRHSGRNTEAFF. DNA for the CDR3: TGCAGTCCCCGTCATAGCGGTAGGAACACTGAAGCTTTCTTT.

This clone has a count of ten or more. A much larger clone sits a single nucleotide away, making a read error possible. This CDR3 is missing its conserved last phenylalanine or tryptophan, likely due to a read error. This sequence joins TRBV20-1 and TRBJ2-1, with TRBD2 matching 9 bases. Germline CDR1 is DFQATT and CDR2 is SNEGSKA (reference sequence). The CDR3 is made up of 13 amino acids. Trimming at V came to 4 bases and at J to 5 bases, leaving 3 bases not matched to a gene. The CDR3 bases are TGCAGTGCTAAGCGGGAGGAACACAATGAGCAGTTCCTC. It codes for CSAKREEHNEQFL.

This clone was seen ten or more times. The chain employs TRBV28 and TRBJ1-4, with TRBD1 as a possible D gene (5 bases). Looked up from germline, CDR1 is MDHEN and CDR2 is SYDVKM. This CDR3 comprises 16 residues. Trimming removed 4 bases from V and 6 bases from J, with 18 bases in between. CDR3 DNA sequence: TGTGCCAGCAGTTCCATTTCGGGGACTGGGGATGAAAAACTGTTTTTT. Translating gives CASSSISGTGDEKLFF.